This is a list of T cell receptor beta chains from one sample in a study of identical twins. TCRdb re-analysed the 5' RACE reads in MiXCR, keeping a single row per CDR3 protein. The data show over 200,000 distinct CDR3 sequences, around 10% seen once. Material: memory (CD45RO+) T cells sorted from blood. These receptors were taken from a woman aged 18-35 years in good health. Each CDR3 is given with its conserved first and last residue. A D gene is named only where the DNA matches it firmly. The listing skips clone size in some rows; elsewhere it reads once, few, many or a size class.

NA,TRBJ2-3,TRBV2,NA,CASSILGDTQYF,TGTGCCAGCAGTATTCTAGGAGATACGCAGTATTTT
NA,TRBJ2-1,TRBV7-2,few,CASSPTPASEQFF,TGTGCCAGCAGCCCGACTCCAGCGTCTGAGCAGTTCTTC
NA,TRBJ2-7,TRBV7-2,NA,CASSWDPTYEQYF,TGTGCCAGCAGCTGGGACCCGACCTACGAGCAGTACTTC
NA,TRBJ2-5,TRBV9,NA,CASSVELGRTQYF,TGTGCCAGCAGCGTAGAACTAGGGAGGACCCAGTACTTC
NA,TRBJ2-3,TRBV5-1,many,CASSLGMRGDTDTQYF,TGCGCCAGCAGCTTGGGGATGAGGGGGGACACAGATACGCAGTATTTT
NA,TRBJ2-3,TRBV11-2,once,CAFSSRGTDTQYF,TGTGCCTTCTCATCCAGGGGCACAGATACGCAGTATTTT
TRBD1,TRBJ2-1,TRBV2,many,CASSGTLDRGAYNEQFF,TGTGCCAGCAGTGGGACCTTGGACAGGGGCGCCTACAATGAGCAGTTCTTC
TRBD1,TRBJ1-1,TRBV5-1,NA,CASSPTTGGENTEAFF,TGCGCCAGCAGCCCCACGACAGGGGGCGAGAACACTGAAGCTTTCTTT
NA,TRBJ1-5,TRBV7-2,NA,CASSLAHSNQPQHF,TGTGCCAGCAGCTTAGCTCACAGCAATCAGCCCCAGCATTTT
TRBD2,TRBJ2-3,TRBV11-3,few,CASSQSGGAGTDTQYF,TGTGCCAGCAGCCAGAGCGGGGGGGCCGGGACAGATACGCAGTATTTT
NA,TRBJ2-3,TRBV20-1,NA,CSAGGASTDTQYF,TGCAGTGCCGGAGGTGCTAGCACAGATACGCAGTATTTT
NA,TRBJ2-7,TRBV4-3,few,CASSQGTFYEQYF,TGCGCCAGCAGCCAAGGGACCTTCTACGAGCAGTACTTC
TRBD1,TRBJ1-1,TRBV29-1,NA,CSVERDRGPEAFF,TGCAGCGTTGAGAGGGACAGGGGGCCTGAAGCTTTCTTT
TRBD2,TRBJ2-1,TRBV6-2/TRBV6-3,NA,CASVPEGAGVSSYTEQFF,TGTGCCAGCGTTCCGGAAGGAGCGGGGGTTAGCTCCTACACTGAGCAGTTCTTC
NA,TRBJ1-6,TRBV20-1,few,CSAGERSRNSPLHF,TGCAGTGCTGGGGAGCGGAGTCGAAATTCACCCCTCCACTTT
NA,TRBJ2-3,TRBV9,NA,CASSVVPRALDTQYF,TGTGCCAGCAGCGTAGTCCCCCGGGCGTTAGATACGCAGTATTTT
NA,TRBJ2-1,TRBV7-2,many,CASSSRLVPTGYNEQFF,TGTGCCAGCAGCTCACGACTAGTCCCAACTGGTTACAATGAGCAGTTCTTC
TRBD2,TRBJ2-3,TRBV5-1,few,CASSPGLLDTQYF,TGCGCCAGCAGCCCGGGACTACTAGATACGCAGTATTTT
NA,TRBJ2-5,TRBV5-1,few,CASSLRASQETQYF,TGCGCCAGCAGCTTGCGAGCTAGCCAAGAGACCCAGTACTTC
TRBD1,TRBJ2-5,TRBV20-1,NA,CSATRQGIKETQYF,TGCAGTGCCACCCGACAGGGAATCAAAGAGACCCAGTACTTC
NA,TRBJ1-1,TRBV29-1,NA,CSGGKHTEAFF,TGCAGCGGAGGCAAGCACACTGAAGCTTTCTTT
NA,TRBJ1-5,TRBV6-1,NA,CASSATEFDQPQHF,TGTGCCAGCAGTGCGACGGAATTCGATCAGCCCCAGCATTTT